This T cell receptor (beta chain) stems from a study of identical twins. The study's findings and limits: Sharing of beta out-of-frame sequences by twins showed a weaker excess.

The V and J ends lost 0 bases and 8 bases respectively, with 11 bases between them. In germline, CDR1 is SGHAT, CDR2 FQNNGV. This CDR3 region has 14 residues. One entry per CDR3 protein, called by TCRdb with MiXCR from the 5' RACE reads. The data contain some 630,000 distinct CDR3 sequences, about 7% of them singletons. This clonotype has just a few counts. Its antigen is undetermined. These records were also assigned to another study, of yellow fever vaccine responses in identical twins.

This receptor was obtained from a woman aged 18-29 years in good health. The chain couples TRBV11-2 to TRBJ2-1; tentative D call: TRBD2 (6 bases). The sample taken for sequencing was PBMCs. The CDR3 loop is CASSLESEGYEQFF. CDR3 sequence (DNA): TGTGCCAGCAGCTTAGAGTCGGAGGGCTATGAGCAGTTCTTC.